The 20 T cell receptor beta chains below all came from one sample that was sequenced in a study of T-cell memory formation after mild COVID-19. TCRdb ran MiXCR on the 5' RACE reads and lists one entry per CDR3 protein. The sample lists more than 85,000 distinct CDR3 sequences, roughly 11% occurring once. Material for sequencing was PBMCs or a T cell subset sorted from them (not recorded which). The receptors come from a man between 18 and 29 years old who had mild COVID-19 (a few samples of this study predate the infection). Cell type and time point are not known.

This clonotype was seen a few times. The chain employs TRBV11-2 and TRBJ2-7; D not certain. The CDR3 extends over 11 amino acids. Germline assignment: CDR1 SGHAT and CDR2 FQNNGV. Trimming stripped 6 bases from V and 7 bases from J, with 10 bases between. CDR3 in amino acids: CASSGIWEQYV. The CDR3 DNA reads TGTGCCAGCAGTGGAATTTGGGAGCAGTACGTC.

This clonotype was seen a handful of times. The chain links TRBV4-2 to TRBJ2-1; 7 nucleotides agree with TRBD2. This CDR3 contains 16 residues. Germline lookup yields CDR1 LGHNA and CDR2 YNFKEQ. Trimming at V came to 3 bases and at J to 0 bases, leaving 5 bases not matched to a gene. For the CDR3, the DNA is TGTGCCAGCAGCCAGGAGGGACTAAGCTCCTACAATGAGCAGTTCTTC. This sequence encodes CASSQEGLSSYNEQFF.

The rearrangement uses TRBV13 and TRBJ1-6; 10 nucleotides agree with TRBD1. The ends lost 5 bases at V and 8 bases at J; junction bases unmatched: 6. Germline V lookup: CDR1 PRHDT, CDR2 FYEKMQ (reference sequence). There are 15 residues in the CDR3. The CDR3 loop reads CASSSTGQGHSPLHF. The CDR3 bases are TGTGCCAGCAGCAGTACGGGACAGGGGCATTCACCCCTCCACTTT. Full variable domain (outside the CDR3, taken from reference TRBV13 and TRBJ1-6): AAGVIQSPRHLIKEKRETATLKCYPIPRHDTVYWYQQGPGQDPQFLISFYEKMQSDKGSIPDRFSAQQFSDYHSELNMSSLELGDSALYFCASSSTGQGHSPLHFGNGTRLTVT.

The chain recombines TRBV4-1 with TRBJ2-1, with D hard to call. Between the trimmed V and J ends, which lost 3 bases and 8 bases, there was a span of 5 bases. The V gene's germline CDR1 is MGHRA and CDR2 YSYEKL. This CDR3 is 11 amino acids long. The CDR3 reads CASSQYDEQFF. The CDR3, as DNA: TGCGCCAGCAGCCAGTACGATGAGCAGTTCTTC.

The V and J genes are TRBV6-2 or TRBV6-3 and TRBJ2-7; the D gene is possibly TRBD1 (6 bases). The CDR3 is 15 amino acids. Germline-derived CDR1 and CDR2 are MNHEY and SVGEGT. V lost 4 bases, J lost 1 base, and 14 bases lay in between. CDR3 in amino acids: CASSSDRPVSYEQYV. As DNA, the CDR3 is TGTGCCAGCAGTTCTGACAGGCCGGTATCCTACGAGCAGTACGTC.

This chain connects TRBV6-2 or TRBV6-3 to TRBJ2-1, with TRBD2 identical over 10 bases. The V gene end was trimmed by 4 bases and the J gene end by 3 bases; junction bases not matched to a gene: 3. Germline CDR1 and CDR2: MNHEY and SVGEGT. CDR3 length: 15 residues. This CDR3 is CASSFGTSDYNEQFF. CDR3 DNA: TGTGCCAGCAGTTTCGGGACTAGCGACTACAATGAGCAGTTCTTC.

The V call is TRBV27, the J call TRBJ2-1, with D tentatively TRBD2 (5 bases). V was pared by 5 bases and J by 3 bases, with 8 bases between. The CDR3 runs 13 residues. In germline, CDR1 is MNHEY, CDR2 SMNVEV (reference sequence). CDR3 residues: CASSPGIYNEQFF. In nucleotides, the CDR3 is TGTGCCAGCAGTCCGGGGATCTACAATGAGCAGTTCTTC.

This rearrangement joins TRBV5-1 to TRBJ1-2; 11 nucleotides match TRBD1. In germline, CDR1 is SGHRS, CDR2 YFSETQ. Trimming at V came to 3 bases and at J to 5 bases, leaving 6 bases not matched to a gene. The CDR3 is 15 residues long. The CDR3, as DNA: TGCGCCAGCAGCTCAGGACAGGGGGCCCTATATGGCTACACCTTC. It yields the protein CASSSGQGALYGYTF.

The chain employs TRBV6-5 and TRBJ2-1, with a possible D match to TRBD1 (6 bases). Germline values: CDR1 MNHEY, CDR2 SVGAGI. Trimming removed 7 bases from V and 6 bases from J, with 16 bases in between. This CDR3 comprises 14 residues. The CDR3 DNA reads as TGTGCCAGCACCAACAGGGCGAGAAGCAATGAGCAGTTCTTC. As protein: CASTNRARSNEQFF.

This chain connects TRBV7-2 to TRBJ2-1; D is perhaps TRBD2 (6 bases). Trimming left V 1 base short and J 8 bases short, with 12 bases between. Germline V lookup: CDR1 SGHTA, CDR2 FQGNSA. The CDR3 length is 14 residues. DNA of the CDR3: TGTGCCAGCAGCTTAGTGGCGGGGTGGGATGAGCAGTTCTTC. As protein: CASSLVAGWDEQFF.

This chain joins TRBV6-2 or TRBV6-3 and TRBJ1-5; D is uncertain. The V gene lost 8 bases and the J gene lost 1 base, with 12 bases spanning the gap. The CDR3 has 14 amino acids. Germline lookup yields CDR1 MNHEY and CDR2 SVGEGT. CDR3 in amino acids: CASGASVSNQPQHF. The CDR3 DNA is TGTGCCAGCGGTGCTTCTGTAAGCAATCAGCCCCAGCATTTT.

This clonotype was recorded many times. The chain uses TRBV12-3 or TRBV12-4 and TRBJ2-5, with no clear D. The CDR3 is 15 amino acids. Trimming stripped 7 bases from V and 4 bases from J, with 19 bases between. The CDR3 here is CASNKIAVGGETQYF. The CDR3 nucleotides read TGTGCCAGCAATAAAATAGCTGTAGGTGGAGAGACCCAGTACTTC.

This clonotype showed up just a few times. The V call is TRBV7-8, the J call TRBJ2-3, with no clear D. The CDR3 runs 14 residues. V was shortened by 5 bases and J by 5 bases, with 14 bases between the two germline ends. CDR1 and CDR2 from the germline V gene are SGHVS and FQNEAQ. CDR3 protein: CASSPRLWEDTQYF. The CDR3 region has the DNA TGTGCCAGCAGCCCACGCCTATGGGAAGATACGCAGTATTTT.

This clonotype was seen a handful of times. The chain is built from TRBV7-9 and TRBJ1-3; D may be TRBD1 (5 bases). The V end lost 5 bases, the J end lost 0 bases, and 14 bases lay between the germline ends. Germline loops: CDR1 SEHNR, CDR2 FQNEAQ (reference sequence). This CDR3 contains 16 residues. This CDR3 is CASSPPDRYSGNTIYF. As DNA, the CDR3 is TGTGCCAGCAGCCCCCCCGACAGATACTCTGGAAACACCATATATTTT.

Many counts were recorded for this clonotype. The CDR3 sequence is CASSLSPTEAFF. In DNA form, the CDR3 reads TGCGCCAGCAGCTTGTCGCCAACTGAAGCTTTCTTT. The chain is built from TRBV5-1 and TRBJ1-1; no clear D gene. Germline-derived CDR1 and CDR2 are SGHRS and YFSETQ. The CDR3 contains 12 residues. The ends were cut back, 1 base at V and 5 bases at J, with 6 bases in the middle. The full variable domain, its missing parts supplied by reference TRBV5-1 and TRBJ1-1, is KAGVTQTPRYLIKTRGQQVTLSCSPISGHRSVSWYQQTPGQGLQFLFEYFSETQRNKGNFPGRFSGRQFSNSRSEMNVSTLELGDSALYLCASSLSPTEAFFGQGTRLTVV.

The chain couples TRBV20-1 to TRBJ2-3, with D possibly TRBD1 on 5 matching bases. Germline loops: CDR1 DFQATT, CDR2 SNEGSKA (reference sequence). Between the trimmed V and J ends, which lost 0 bases and 0 bases, there was a span of 10 bases. The CDR3 is made up of 15 amino acids. In nucleotides, the CDR3 is TGCAGTGCTAGAGACCTCAGGGTTAGCACAGATACGCAGTATTTT. Translated, it gives CSARDLRVSTDTQYF.

This clonotype was recorded a few times. The J gene is TRBJ1-2, the V gene TRBV4-3, with D maybe TRBD1 (6 bases). This CDR3 spans 14 amino acids. Germline CDR1 reads LGHNA; CDR2 reads YSLEER. Trimming pared 0 bases from V and 6 bases from J, leaving 11 bases between. The DNA for the CDR3 is TGCGCCAGCAGCCAAGACTACAGGGTCGATGGCTACACCTTC. Its protein is CASSQDYRVDGYTF.

This clonotype was seen a handful of times. The V gene is TRBV20-1, the J gene TRBJ2-1; D unclear. With 2 bases removed from V and 5 bases from J, the gap between germline ends came to 10 bases. Germline values: CDR1 DFQATT, CDR2 SNEGSKA (reference sequence). The CDR3 spans 13 residues. The CDR3 spells CSARSALDNEQFF. In nucleotides, the CDR3 is TGCAGTGCTAGATCGGCGCTTGACAATGAGCAGTTCTTC.

The chain couples TRBV12-3 or TRBV12-4 to TRBJ2-2; D ambiguous. The CDR3 contains 12 residues. The V end was cut by 2 bases, the J end by 6 bases, with 4 bases between. The CDR3 spells CASSLTPGELFF. DNA for the CDR3: TGTGCCAGCAGTTTAACCCCCGGGGAGCTGTTTTTT.

Only one count was recorded for this clonotype. J is TRBJ2-4 and V is TRBV11-2; 12 bases are shared with TRBD2. With V trimmed by 8 bases and J by 3 bases, 23 bases remained unmatched. The CDR3 totals 21 residues. Germline lookup yields CDR1 SGHAT and CDR2 FQNNGV. CDR3 DNA: TGTGCCAGCTCCCAGAGCCCCCGGCTAGCGGGGGGGAAAGGTGGCAAAAACATTCAGTACTTC. It specifies CASSQSPRLAGGKGGKNIQYF.